A single sample is the source of the 25 T cell receptor beta chains below, sequenced in a study of cytomegalovirus exposure and HLA in healthy donors. The PCR made use of 60 Vbeta and 13 Jbeta primers. Repertoires were generated with immunoSEQ multiplex PCR, while TCRdb's copy carries only in-frame clones and drops some. The table lists under 200,000 clones, less than 80% of them singletons. Sequences were obtained from PBMCs. The receptor source for this set is a woman younger than 45 in good health and CMV-seropositive.

V is TRBV15 and J is TRBJ2-3, with a tentative D call TRBD2 (6 bases). Trimming took 1 base from V and 1 from J, leaving 12 bases between them. Per the germline V gene, CDR1 is LNHNV and CDR2 is YYDKDF (reference sequence). The CDR3 runs to 16 residues. In DNA form, the CDR3 reads TGTGCCACCAGCAGAGCCCTTAGCGGAGGCACAGATACGCAGTATTTT. Its translation is CATSRALSGGTDTQYF.

This clone appeared a single time. The V call is TRBV4-2, the J call TRBJ2-1; perhaps TRBD2 as D (6 bases). CDR1 and CDR2 from the germline V gene are LGHNA and YNFKEQ. This CDR3 is built from 15 residues. V lost 2 bases, J lost 5 bases, and 13 bases lay in between. This chain's CDR3 is CASSQRAGSDNEQFF. CDR3 sequence (DNA): TGTGCCAGCAGCCAAAGAGCGGGTTCTGACAATGAGCAGTTCTTC.

The chain carries TRBV6-6 and TRBJ1-1, with 8 nucleotides matching TRBD1. The V gene end was trimmed by 5 bases and the J gene end by 5 bases; junction bases not matched to a gene: 10. The CDR3 runs to 15 residues. Germline CDR1 reads MNHNY; CDR2 reads SVGAGI (reference sequence). CDR3 in DNA: TGTGCCAGCAGTAGTCCAGGGGGCGCAGGGACTGAAGCTTTCTTT. Protein: CASSSPGGAGTEAFF.

This sequence joins TRBV9 and TRBJ2-3; maybe TRBD1 (5 bases). Trimming took 3 bases from V and 1 from J, leaving 9 bases between them. Germline CDR1 and CDR2: SGDLS and YYNGEE. There are 14 residues in the CDR3. The CDR3 bases are TGTGCCAGCAGCGCCAGACAGCGCACAGATACGCAGTATTTT. This translates into CASSARQRTDTQYF. The full variable domain, with the rest looked up from reference TRBV9 and TRBJ2-3, is DSGVTQTPKHLITATGQRVTLRCSPRSGDLSVYWYQQSLDQGLQFLIQYYNGEERAKGNILERFSAQQFPDLHSELNLSSLELGDSALYFCASSARQRTDTQYFGPGTRLTVL.

This clone has just one count. The rearrangement uses TRBV7-9 and TRBJ1-2; the D is unclear. Germline values: CDR1 SEHNR, CDR2 FQNEAQ (reference sequence). The CDR3 length is 16 residues. V dropped 2 bases and J dropped 6 bases, with 19 bases sitting between them. CDR3 protein: CASSLRLTETSDGYTF. CDR3 DNA: TGTGCCAGCAGCTTACGCTTGACGGAGACCTCCGATGGCTACACCTTC.

The table lists this clone with a count of one. In nucleotides, the CDR3 is TGCGCCAGCAGCCAAGATGACAGGGCGCGAGGCTATGGCTACACCTTC. Its translation is CASSQDDRARGYGYTF. The chain links TRBV4-3 to TRBJ1-2, with TRBD1 matching 7 bases. Germline lookup yields CDR1 LGHNA and CDR2 YSLEER. This CDR3 is 16 amino acids long. Trimming at V came to 0 bases and at J to 4 bases, leaving 8 bases not matched to a gene.

This sequence joins TRBV30 and TRBJ1-1; TRBD1 might be the D (5 bases). V shed 2 bases and J shed 7 bases, with 14 bases lying between them. The CDR3 totals 13 residues. Germline V gene lookup returns CDR1 GTSNPN and CDR2 SVGIG (reference sequence). CDR3 nucleotide sequence: TGTGCCTGGAGTATGGGGGGGTTAGTTGAAGCTTTCTTT. Protein sequence: CAWSMGGLVEAFF.

Here the CDR3 reads CASSFGTDSYTEAFF. The CDR3 region has the DNA TGTGCCAGCAGCTTCGGAACCGACTCCTACACTGAAGCTTTCTTT. The chain couples TRBV7-9 to TRBJ1-1; D ambiguous. The CDR3 consists of 15 residues. The V end lost 3 bases, the J end lost 3 bases, and 14 bases lay between the germline ends. The germline CDR1 and CDR2 sequences are SEHNR and FQNEAQ (reference sequence).

The gene calls are TRBV9 and TRBJ2-6, with D tentatively TRBD1 (5 bases). The CDR3 is 14 residues long. The V gene's germline CDR1 is SGDLS and CDR2 YYNGEE. Trimming took 4 bases from V and 4 from J, leaving 9 bases between them. For the CDR3, the DNA is TGTGCCAGCAGCATACAGGCCGGGGCCAACGTCCTGACTTTC. Its protein is CASSIQAGANVLTF. Based on the CDR3 plus reference TRBV9 and TRBJ2-6, the full variable domain is DSGVTQTPKHLITATGQRVTLRCSPRSGDLSVYWYQQSLDQGLQFLIQYYNGEERAKGNILERFSAQQFPDLHSELNLSSLELGDSALYFCASSIQAGANVLTFGAGSRLTVL.

The rearrangement joins TRBV6-1 to TRBJ2-7; 9 bases match TRBD2. Trimming removed 1 base from V and 1 base from J; junction bases left unmatched: 5. From germline, CDR1 is MNHNS and CDR2 SASEGT. This CDR3 has 16 amino acids. DNA of the CDR3: TGTGCCAGCAGTGAAGTTCCTAGCGGGGCATCCTACGAGCAGTACTTC. It translates to CASSEVPSGASYEQYF.

The chain couples TRBV6-5 to TRBJ1-3; D may be TRBD1 (5 bases). The germline V and J ends were trimmed by 2 bases and 2 bases, with 7 bases remaining between them. From germline, CDR1 is MNHEY and CDR2 SVGAGI. This CDR3 has 14 residues. The CDR3 loop reads CASSYTGPGNTIYF. CDR3 nucleotide sequence: TGTGCCAGCAGTTACACAGGTCCTGGAAACACCATATATTTT.

The chain uses TRBV6-6 and TRBJ1-2; maybe TRBD1 (5 bases). In germline, CDR1 is MNHNY, CDR2 SVGAGI (reference sequence). The CDR3 consists of 14 residues. V was pared by 0 bases and J by 4 bases, with 9 bases between. In DNA form, the CDR3 reads TGTGCCAGCAGTTACTCGGGGCAGATCTATGGCTACACCTTC. This gives the protein CASSYSGQIYGYTF.

V usage is TRBV13 and J usage is TRBJ1-2; 12 bases map to TRBD1. CDR3 length: 14 amino acids. V trimming: 3 bases; J trimming: 7 bases; junction bases outside the gene matches: 3. Germline assignment: CDR1 PRHDT and CDR2 FYEKMQ (reference sequence). In DNA form, the CDR3 reads TGTGCCAGCAGCTTCGGGACAGGGGGCATTGGCTACACCTTC. As protein: CASSFGTGGIGYTF.

This clone is a singleton in its sample. The gene calls are TRBV7-9 and TRBJ2-7; 9 bases map to TRBD2. The V segment lost 2 bases and the J segment 6 bases; nucleotides outside the gene matches: 5. This CDR3 is 14 amino acids long. CDR1 and CDR2 (germline): SEHNR, FQNEAQ (reference sequence). CDR3: CASSLNQREAEQYF. The CDR3 DNA sequence: TGTGCCAGCAGCTTAAACCAGCGGGAGGCCGAGCAGTACTTC. The full variable domain, its missing parts supplied by reference TRBV7-9 and TRBJ2-7, is DTGVSQNPRHKITKRGQNVTFRCDPISEHNRLYWYRQTLGQGPEFLTYFQNEAQLEKSRLLSDRFSAERPKGSFSTLEIQRTEQGDSAMYLCASSLNQREAEQYFGPGTRLTVT.

V and J are TRBV27 and TRBJ2-1, with 9 bases fitting TRBD2. Germline V gene lookup returns CDR1 MNHEY and CDR2 SMNVEV (reference sequence). The CDR3 covers 14 residues. Trimming removed 6 bases from V and 2 bases from J; junction bases left unmatched: 2. The CDR3 coding sequence is TGTGCCAGCAGCCTAGCGGGGACCTACAATGAGCAGTTCTTC. Residues: CASSLAGTYNEQFF.

V and J are TRBV5-5 and TRBJ2-3; 11 bases align to TRBD1. This CDR3 region has 16 residues. V lost 4 bases and J lost 2; bases outside the gene matches: 6. CDR1 SGHKS and CDR2 YYEKEE come from the germline V gene (reference sequence). The CDR3 region is CASSPGTGGSTDTQYF. As DNA, the CDR3 is TGTGCCAGCAGCCCTGGGACAGGGGGATCCACAGATACGCAGTATTTT.

This chain links TRBV5-1 with TRBJ1-5; D is perhaps TRBD1 (6 bases). From germline, CDR1 is SGHRS and CDR2 YFSETQ. V was clipped by 4 bases and J by 2 bases, with 13 bases between them. The CDR3 spans 15 residues. The CDR3 loop is CASSPEGGGNQPQHF. The DNA of the CDR3 is TGCGCCAGCAGCCCTGAGGGGGGGGGCAATCAGCCCCAGCATTTT.

V gene TRBV5-5 combines with J gene TRBJ2-5; D unclear. Per germline, CDR1 SGHKS and CDR2 YYEKEE (reference sequence). CDR3 length: 13 amino acids. The ends were cut back, 0 bases at V and 4 bases at J, with 7 bases in the middle. The CDR3 loop is CASSLAGAETQYF. DNA of the CDR3: TGTGCCAGCAGCTTGGCGGGTGCAGAGACCCAGTACTTC.

The chain joins TRBV2 to TRBJ2-7; 8 bases agree with TRBD1. The CDR3 runs 12 residues. Trimming cost V 5 bases and J 7 bases; bases outside gene matches: 4. Per germline, CDR1 SNHLY and CDR2 FYNNEI. The CDR3 loop reads CASSWTGREQYF. The DNA for the CDR3 is TGTGCCAGCAGTTGGACAGGGCGGGAGCAGTACTTC.

The rearrangement links TRBV11-2 to TRBJ2-5; D possibly corresponds to TRBD2 (5 bases). The CDR3 loop spans 14 amino acids. Germline-derived CDR1 and CDR2 are SGHAT and FQNNGV. V was cut by 1 base and J by 7 bases, with 13 bases left in between. DNA of the CDR3: TGTGCCAGCAGCTTAGGAGGTAGCCGGGGGACCCAGTACTTC. It yields the protein CASSLGGSRGTQYF.

The chain carries TRBV4-3 and TRBJ2-4; D gene uncertain. Trimming took off 4 bases at V and 7 bases at J, with 17 bases between the two ends. CDR1 is LGHNA, CDR2 YSLEER, per germline. The CDR3 runs 15 residues. The CDR3 bases are TGCGCCAGCAGCCCAAATTCCCCCGCCTATAACATTCAGTACTTC. Translation: CASSPNSPAYNIQYF.

The rearrangement joins TRBV5-4 to TRBJ2-7; 7 bases are shared with TRBD1. CDR3 length: 14 residues. Per germline, CDR1 SGHNT and CDR2 YYREEE (reference sequence). V dropped 3 bases and J dropped 4; count of bases not matched to a gene: 7. The CDR3 loop reads CASSSRDRSYEQYF. The CDR3 nucleotides are TGTGCCAGCAGCTCGAGGGACAGATCTTACGAGCAGTACTTC.

CDR3 bases: TGTGCCAGCAGCTTAGTAGTTGCAGGGGGCAGTCAGCCCCAGCATTTT. Its protein product is CASSLVVAGGSQPQHF. The rearrangement uses TRBV7-9 and TRBJ1-5; 8 bases map to TRBD1. J lost 6 bases, V lost 1 base, and 8 bases had no gene match. Looked up from germline, CDR1 is SEHNR and CDR2 is FQNEAQ (reference sequence). The CDR3 totals 16 residues.

The chain links TRBV4-2 to TRBJ1-1; D is unresolved. The V and J ends lost 7 bases and 3 bases respectively, with 18 bases between them. CDR1 LGHNA and CDR2 YNFKEQ come from the germline V gene. The CDR3 consists of 15 residues. The CDR3 coding sequence is TGTGCCAGCATCTCAAGCGTGGGAGCGCACACTGAAGCTTTCTTT. Its translation is CASISSVGAHTEAFF.

The chain is built from TRBV5-1 and TRBJ2-5; D not certain. Trimming took off 4 bases at V and 2 bases at J, with 18 bases between the two ends. Germline V gene lookup returns CDR1 SGHRS and CDR2 YFSETQ. The CDR3 runs to 16 residues. The CDR3 here is CASSLGHSNSQETQYF. The CDR3 nucleotides are TGCGCCAGCAGCCTGGGCCACTCTAATTCGCAAGAGACCCAGTACTTC.